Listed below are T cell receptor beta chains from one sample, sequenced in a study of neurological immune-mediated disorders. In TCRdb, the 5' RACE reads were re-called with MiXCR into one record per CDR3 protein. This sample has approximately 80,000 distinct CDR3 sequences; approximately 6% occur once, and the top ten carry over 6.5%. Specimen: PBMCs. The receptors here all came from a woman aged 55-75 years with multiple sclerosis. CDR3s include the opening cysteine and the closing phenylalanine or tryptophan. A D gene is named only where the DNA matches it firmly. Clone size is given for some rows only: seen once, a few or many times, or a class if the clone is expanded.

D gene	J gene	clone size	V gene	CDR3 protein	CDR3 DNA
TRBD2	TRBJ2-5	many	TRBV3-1	CASSQDTGLAGTQYF	TGTGCCAGCAGCCAAGATACCGGACTAGCGGGGACCCAGTACTTC
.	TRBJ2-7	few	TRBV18	CASSPQGRAQEQYF	TGTGCCAGCTCACCACAAGGACGGGCCCAGGAGCAGTACTTC
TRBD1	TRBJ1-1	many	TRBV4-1	CASSQETGRSTEAFF	TGCGCCAGCAGCCAAGAGACAGGGAGAAGCACTGAAGCTTTCTTT
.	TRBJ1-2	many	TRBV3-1	CASSQDRRANYGYTF	TGTGCCAGCAGCCAAGATCGTCGTGCCAACTATGGCTACACCTTC
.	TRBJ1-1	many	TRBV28	CASSFRGLRAFF	TGTGCCAGCAGTTTTCGGGGACTCAGGGCTTTCTTT
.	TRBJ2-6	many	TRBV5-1	CASSWRSSGANVLTF	TGCGCCAGCAGCTGGCGGTCCTCTGGGGCCAACGTCCTGACTTTC
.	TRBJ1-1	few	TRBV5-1	CASSSLQGGGTEAFF	TGCGCCAGCAGCTCCCTACAGGGCGGAGGCACTGAAGCTTTCTTT
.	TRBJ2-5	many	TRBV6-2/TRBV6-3	CASSWIGRGRRETQYF	TGTGCCAGCAGTTGGATTGGACGGGGGCGCCGGGAGACCCAGTACTTC
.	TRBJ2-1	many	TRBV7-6	CAGGSLNNEQFF	TGTGCCGGGGGAAGCCTTAACAATGAGCAGTTCTTC
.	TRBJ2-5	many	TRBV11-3	CASSLVGGTQYF	TGTGCCAGCAGCTTGGTTGGGGGGACCCAGTACTTC
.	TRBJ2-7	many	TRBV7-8	CASSLARTVYEQYF	TGTGCCAGCAGCTTAGCGCGGACAGTCTACGAGCAGTACTTC
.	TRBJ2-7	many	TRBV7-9	CASSAGIITLYF	TGTGCCAGCAGCGCGGGGATTATTACGTTGTACTTC
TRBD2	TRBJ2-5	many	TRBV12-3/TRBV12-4	CASSFAGGQETQYF	TGTGCCAGCAGTTTTGCGGGGGGGCAAGAGACCCAGTACTTC
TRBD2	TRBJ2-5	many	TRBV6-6	CASSYSGLAGRETQYF	TGTGCCAGCAGTTACTCGGGGCTAGCGGGACGGGAGACCCAGTACTTC
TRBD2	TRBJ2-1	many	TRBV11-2	CASRRLAGPRGNEQFF	TGTGCCAGCAGGAGACTAGCGGGGCCCCGGGGAAATGAGCAGTTCTTC
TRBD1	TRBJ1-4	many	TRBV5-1	CASSSTTGGISEKLFF	TGCGCCAGCAGCTCGACCACAGGGGGCATTTCTGAAAAACTGTTTTTT
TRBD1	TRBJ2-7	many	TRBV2	CASSEARTGPYEQYF	TGTGCCAGCAGTGAAGCCCGGACAGGACCTTACGAGCAGTACTTC
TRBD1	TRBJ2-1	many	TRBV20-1	CSANRGKYNEQFF	TGCAGTGCTAACAGGGGCAAGTACAATGAGCAGTTCTTC
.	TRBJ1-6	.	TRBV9	CASSANAGNSPLHF	TGTGCCAGCAGCGCCAACGCGGGTAATTCACCCCTCCACTTT
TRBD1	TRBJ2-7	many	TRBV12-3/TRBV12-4	CASSFGQGAWEQYF	TGTGCCAGCAGTTTCGGTCAGGGGGCGTGGGAGCAGTACTTC
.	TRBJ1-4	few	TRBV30	CAWSRGTTNEKLVF	TGTGCCTGGAGTCGGGGGACGACTAATGAAAAACTGGTTTTT
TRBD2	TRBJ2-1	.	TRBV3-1	CASSQALAGGPHEQFF	TGTGCCAGCAGCCAAGCTCTAGCGGGGGGGCCCCATGAGCAGTTCTTC
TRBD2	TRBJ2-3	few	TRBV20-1	CSAVSGGDTQYF	TGCAGTGCCGTTAGCGGGGGAGATACGCAGTATTTT
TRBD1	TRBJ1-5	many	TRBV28	CASSTPTGGNQPQHF	TGTGCCAGCAGCACCCCGACAGGGGGCAATCAGCCCCAGCATTTT
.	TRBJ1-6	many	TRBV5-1	CASSPGGASYNSPLHF	TGCGCCAGCTCCCCTGGGGGAGCCTCCTATAATTCACCCCTCCACTTT
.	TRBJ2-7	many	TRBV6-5	CASRIVGRLSYEQYF	TGTGCCAGCAGGATTGTCGGACGTCTCTCCTACGAGCAGTACTTC
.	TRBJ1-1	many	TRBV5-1	CASSPPAGKGEAFF	TGCGCCAGCAGCCCACCGGCCGGAAAGGGTGAAGCTTTCTTT
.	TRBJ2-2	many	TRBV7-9	CASAGQNTGELFF	TGTGCCAGCGCAGGGCAGAACACCGGGGAGCTGTTTTTT
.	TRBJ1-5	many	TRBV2	CASCRGPNQPQHF	TGTGCCAGTTGCAGGGGCCCTAATCAGCCCCAGCATTTT
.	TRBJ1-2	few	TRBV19	CASSIAGRANYGYTF	TGTGCCAGTAGTATAGCCGGCAGAGCTAACTATGGCTACACCTTC
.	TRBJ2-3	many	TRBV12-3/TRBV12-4	CASSFGGPGDTQYF	TGTGCCAGCAGTTTTGGTGGACCCGGAGATACGCAGTATTTT
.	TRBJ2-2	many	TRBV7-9	CASRQAGTGELFF	TGTGCCAGCAGACAGGCGGGGACCGGGGAGCTGTTTTTT
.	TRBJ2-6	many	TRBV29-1	CSVGRSGANVLTF	TGCAGCGTTGGCCGCTCTGGGGCCAACGTCCTGACTTTC
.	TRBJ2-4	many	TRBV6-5	CASSYSWLSLAKNIQYF	TGTGCCAGCAGTTACTCCTGGTTAAGTCTAGCGAAAAACATTCAGTACTTC
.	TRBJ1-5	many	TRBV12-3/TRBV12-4	CASSAGVLGGNQPQHF	TGTGCCAGCAGCGCGGGGGTCCTGGGGGGCAATCAGCCCCAGCATTTT
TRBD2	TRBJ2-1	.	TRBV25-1	CASSAGGAGEQFF	TGTGCCAGCAGTGCCGGGGGGGCCGGGGAGCAGTTCTTC
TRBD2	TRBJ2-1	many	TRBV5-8	CASRVRRGANEQFF	TGTGCCAGCAGGGTGAGGCGGGGGGCCAATGAGCAGTTCTTC
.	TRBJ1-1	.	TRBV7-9	CASSLTAQVNAFF	TGTGCCAGCAGCTTAACGGCCCAAGTGAACGCTTTCTTT
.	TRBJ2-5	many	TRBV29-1	CSVLRDSETQYF	TGCAGCGTCCTGCGGGACAGTGAGACCCAGTACTTC
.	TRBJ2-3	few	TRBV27	CASSSAPPTDTQYF	TGTGCCAGCAGTTCGGCCCCCCCCACAGATACGCAGTATTTT